What follows are 25 T cell receptor beta chains derived from one specimen sequenced in a study of blood T cell repertoires in COVID-19. The data were produced by immunoSEQ multiplex PCR, yet TCRdb's version contains in-frame clones alone and is incomplete. The table includes about 100,000 clones, roughly 92% detected once. The sequenced sample consisted of peripheral blood. The receptors derive from an older man with acute or convalescent COVID-19.

The chain couples TRBV6-5 to TRBJ2-7; 8 bases align to TRBD1. Losses at the gene ends were 8 bases for V and 2 bases for J; bases not matched to a gene: 8. Germline V CDR1 and CDR2: MNHEY, SVGAGI. The length of the CDR3 is 14 residues. This CDR3 is CASGTGTGPYEQYF. The CDR3 bases are TGTGCCAGCGGTACCGGGACAGGCCCCTACGAGCAGTACTTC.

V and J are TRBV11-2 and TRBJ2-1; TRBD1 matches at 9 bases. V lost 5 bases to trimming and J lost 10 bases; unmatched junction nucleotides: 9. Germline V gene data show CDR1 as SGHAT and CDR2 as FQNNGV. The CDR3 totals 14 residues. CDR3 in amino acids: CASSPDRGGREQFF. CDR3 nucleotide sequence: TGTGCCAGCAGCCCGGACAGGGGAGGACGGGAGCAGTTCTTC.

The CDR3 sequence is CASSRIGRQGGNYGYTF. The CDR3 DNA reads as TGTGCCAGCAGCCGAATTGGTCGACAGGGGGGGAACTATGGCTACACCTTC. The V call is TRBV6-6, the J call TRBJ1-2, with 9 bases identical to TRBD1. Trimming cost V 6 bases and J 2 bases; bases outside gene matches: 13. This CDR3 has 17 amino acids. Per the germline V gene, CDR1 is MNHNY and CDR2 is SVGAGI (reference sequence).

This chain connects TRBV2 to TRBJ1-5; TRBD1 matches 7 bases. Germline CDR1 is SNHLY and CDR2 is FYNNEI. The CDR3 has 14 residues. V lost 6 bases, J lost 1 base, and 3 bases stayed unmatched. This chain's CDR3 is CASRGTVSNQPQHF. The CDR3 region has the DNA TGTGCCAGCAGGGGGACAGTCAGCAATCAGCCCCAGCATTTT.

The table lists this clone with a count of one. The chain joins TRBV28 to TRBJ2-1; a weak D match, TRBD2 (5 bases). Trimming removed 6 bases at V and 9 bases at J, with 12 bases between. The length of the CDR3 is 12 residues. Germline V gives CDR1 MDHEN, CDR2 SYDVKM. CDR3 sequence reads: CASSLLGSEQFF. The DNA of the CDR3 is TGTGCCAGCAGCCTCCTAGGGAGTGAGCAGTTCTTC.

The chain employs TRBV6-4 and TRBJ2-3, with a weak D call TRBD2 (5 bases). V dropped 2 bases and J dropped 4 bases, with 10 bases sitting between them. The CDR3 is 14 residues long. The germline V gene has CDR1 MRHNA and CDR2 SNTAGT. Here the CDR3 DNA reads TGTGCCAGCAGTGACGAACGGCGGGCAGATACGCAGTATTTT. Residues: CASSDERRADTQYF.

The chain combines TRBV9 with TRBJ2-7; the match to TRBD2 covers 11 bases. V lost 3 bases and J lost 2; bases outside the gene matches: 7. Looked up from germline, CDR1 is SGDLS and CDR2 is YYNGEE. The CDR3 spans 16 residues. CDR3 sequence (DNA): TGTGCCAGCAGCGAACACGGACTAGCGGGTCCCTACGAGCAGTACTTC. Protein product: CASSEHGLAGPYEQYF.

This chain links TRBV5-1 with TRBJ1-5, with TRBD1 matching 7 bases. V was clipped by 4 bases and J by 0 bases; unmatched bases: 4. Germline V gives CDR1 SGHRS, CDR2 YFSETQ. The CDR3 has 15 residues. CDR3 amino acids: CASSTTGDSNQPQHF. The CDR3 DNA reads as TGCGCCAGCAGCACAACAGGGGATAGCAATCAGCCCCAGCATTTT. Full variable domain (remainder filled in from reference TRBV5-1 and TRBJ1-5): KAGVTQTPRYLIKTRGQQVTLSCSPISGHRSVSWYQQTPGQGLQFLFEYFSETQRNKGNFPGRFSGRQFSNSRSEMNVSTLELGDSALYLCASSTTGDSNQPQHFGDGTRLSIL.

This clone was seen a single time. Other nucleotide sequences in the sample specify the same CDR3. This rearrangement joins TRBV10-2 to TRBJ1-1; the match to TRBD1 covers 8 bases. CDR3 length: 13 residues. CDR1 and CDR2 from the germline V gene are WSHSY and SAAADI. The V segment lost 6 bases and the J segment 0 bases; nucleotides outside the gene matches: 0. The CDR3 is CASRDRVNTEAFF. The DNA for the CDR3 is TGCGCCAGCAGGGACAGGGTGAACACTGAAGCTTTCTTT.

The chain has TRBV14 and TRBJ2-3; TRBD2 agrees at 13 bases. The germline V gene encodes CDR1 SGHDN and CDR2 FVKESK. There are 19 residues in the CDR3. V gave up 3 bases and J gave up 0 bases; unmatched junction bases: 9. Written as DNA, the CDR3 is TGTGCCAGCAGCCATTCTGGACTAGCGGGAGACTCTAGCACAGATACGCAGTATTTT. This sequence encodes CASSHSGLAGDSSTDTQYF.

The chain combines TRBV5-1 with TRBJ2-1; D may be TRBD2 (6 bases). The V and J ends lost 8 bases and 0 bases respectively, with 15 bases between them. Germline values: CDR1 SGHRS, CDR2 YFSETQ. CDR3 length: 15 amino acids. DNA of the CDR3: TGCGCCAGTACCGGGGGACTTCTCTCCTACAATGAGCAGTTCTTC. Amino acids: CASTGGLLSYNEQFF. The full variable domain, with the rest looked up from reference TRBV5-1 and TRBJ2-1, is KAGVTQTPRYLIKTRGQQVTLSCSPISGHRSVSWYQQTPGQGLQFLFEYFSETQRNKGNFPGRFSGRQFSNSRSEMNVSTLELGDSALYLCASTGGLLSYNEQFFGPGTRLTVL.

V gene TRBV6-5 combines with J gene TRBJ1-5; TRBD1 matches 8 bases. There are 15 residues in the CDR3. Trimming at V came to 4 bases and at J to 2 bases, leaving 4 bases not matched to a gene. The V gene's germline CDR1 is MNHEY and CDR2 SVGAGI. CDR3 nucleotide sequence: TGTGCCAGCAGTTTAAACAGGGGGGGCAATCAGCCCCAGCATTTT. Amino acids: CASSLNRGGNQPQHF.

Details on this clone: At the DNA level, this CDR3 is encoded by other sequences in the same sample as well. CDR3 sequence: CASSEATLYGYTF. The CDR3, as DNA: TGTGCCAGCAGTGAAGCGACACTCTATGGCTACACCTTC. V is TRBV6-1 and J is TRBJ1-2; D unclear. Germline values: CDR1 MNHNS, CDR2 SASEGT. The CDR3 runs 13 residues. V gave up 0 bases and J gave up 4 bases, with 6 bases separating them.

In this sample, this clone turned up many times. The chain joins TRBV2 to TRBJ1-1, with a possible D match to TRBD1 (5 bases). The CDR3 runs 13 residues. Per germline, CDR1 SNHLY and CDR2 FYNNEI. V dropped 1 base and J dropped 4 bases, with 7 bases sitting between them. The CDR3 region is CASSEVGGTEAFF. The CDR3 coding sequence is TGTGCCAGCAGTGAAGTCGGGGGCACTGAAGCTTTCTTT.

This chain links TRBV7-8 with TRBJ2-4, with TRBD2 matching over 9 bases. V shed 5 bases and J 0 bases; nucleotides not matched to a gene: 8. Germline V gene data show CDR1 as SGHVS and CDR2 as FQNEAQ. This CDR3 contains 17 residues. The CDR3 loop reads CASSQTSGALAKNIQYF. The DNA of the CDR3 is TGTGCCAGCAGCCAGACTAGCGGAGCGCTAGCCAAAAACATTCAGTACTTC.

This clone has a single count. The rearrangement joins TRBV2 to TRBJ1-6, with a possible D match to TRBD1 (5 bases). Trimming took 6 bases from V and 9 from J, leaving 12 bases between them. The CDR3 is made up of 13 amino acids. The V gene's germline CDR1 is SNHLY and CDR2 FYNNEI. The CDR3 is CASRGDFSSPLHF. In DNA, the CDR3 is TGTGCCAGCAGGGGGGACTTTAGTTCACCCCTCCACTTT.

V gene TRBV28 combines with J gene TRBJ1-1; D gene uncertain. The length of the CDR3 is 14 residues. Trimming took 7 bases from V and 3 from J, leaving 15 bases between them. Germline V gene sequence: CDR1 MDHEN, CDR2 SYDVKM. The CDR3 protein is CASKLIPRHTEAFF. In DNA form, the CDR3 reads TGTGCCAGCAAACTAATACCGCGGCACACTGAAGCTTTCTTT.

The chain is built from TRBV11-2 and TRBJ2-1; a possible D gene is TRBD2 (6 bases). The V gene lost 5 bases and the J gene lost 2 bases, with 16 bases spanning the gap. Germline loops: CDR1 SGHAT, CDR2 FQNNGV. The CDR3 spans 16 residues. The CDR3 loop reads CASSIGVGGPYNEQFF. CDR3 bases: TGTGCCAGCAGCATAGGGGTGGGGGGTCCCTACAATGAGCAGTTCTTC.

V and J are TRBV5-4 and TRBJ2-3; TRBD2 matches 7 bases. Trimming took 6 bases from V and 2 from J; bases not matched to a gene: 6. The CDR3 spans 14 residues. The germline CDR1 and CDR2 sequences are SGHNT and YYREEE (reference sequence). CDR3 in amino acids: CASKLGRATDTQYF. The CDR3 DNA follows: TGTGCCAGCAAACTAGGGAGGGCCACAGATACGCAGTATTTT.

This clone has more than one count but fewer than ten. The chain employs TRBV3-1 (or the pseudogene TRBV3-2) and TRBJ1-1; 8 bases fit TRBD1. V was clipped by 4 bases and J by 10 bases; unmatched bases: 11. Per germline, CDR1 LGHDT and CDR2 YNNKEL (reference sequence). This CDR3 has 14 amino acids. Here the CDR3 DNA reads TGTGCCAGCAGCCTCCTGACTTCGGACAGGGCAGCTTTCTTT. It yields the protein CASSLLTSDRAAFF.

This chain links TRBV7-2 with TRBJ2-4; D is unclear. The CDR3 runs to 15 residues. The ends were cut back, 5 bases at V and 0 bases at J, with 11 bases in the middle. CDR1 is SGHTA and CDR2 is FQGNSA in the germline V gene. CDR3 nucleotides: TGTGCCAGCAGCCCCAGCCGGGTAGCCAAAAACATTCAGTACTTC. Translated, it gives CASSPSRVAKNIQYF.

The V and J genes are TRBV23-1 and TRBJ1-5; 9 nucleotides match TRBD1. TRBV23-1 falls under the ORF class, with uncertain function. The CDR3 extends over 13 amino acids. The junction had 4 bases not matched to a gene; V was cut back by 6 bases and J by 7 bases. CDR3 sequence (DNA): TGCGCCAGCAGCGGACAGGGGTGCCAGCCCCAGCATTTT. It yields the protein CASSGQGCQPQHF.

This chain links TRBV7-2 with TRBJ1-6, with D possibly being TRBD1 (5 bases). Germline V gives CDR1 SGHTA, CDR2 FQGNSA. V dropped 7 bases and J dropped 10 bases, with 17 bases sitting between them. CDR3 length equals 14 residues. CDR3 protein: CASTDGAMRSPLHF. CDR3 bases: TGTGCCAGCACCGATGGGGCAATGCGCTCACCCCTCCACTTT. Combining the CDR3 with reference TRBV7-2 and TRBJ1-6 gives the whole variable domain GAGVSQSPSNKVTEKGKDVELRCDPISGHTALYWYRQSLGQGLEFLIYFQGNSAPDKSGLPSDRFSAERTGGSVSTLTIQRTQQEDSAVYLCASTDGAMRSPLHFGNGTRLTVT.

This clone occurred once. This chain joins TRBV13 and TRBJ1-6; a possible D gene is TRBD1 (5 bases). Trimming took 7 bases from V and 7 from J, leaving 17 bases between them. The CDR3 is 15 amino acids. Germline V gives CDR1 PRHDT, CDR2 FYEKMQ (reference sequence). CDR3 loop: CASTPGQGGNSPLHF. In nucleotides, the CDR3 is TGTGCCAGCACCCCCGGGCAGGGAGGCAATTCACCCCTCCACTTT.

V usage is TRBV29-1 and J usage is TRBJ2-5; 9 nucleotides align to TRBD1. V shed 5 bases, J shed 5 bases, and the junction held 6 bases outside the gene matches. This CDR3 comprises 13 residues. Germline V gene sequence: CDR1 SQVTM, CDR2 ANQGSEA. This chain's CDR3 is CSVQQGAEETQYF. The CDR3 DNA follows: TGCAGCGTTCAACAGGGGGCTGAGGAGACCCAGTACTTC.